The sequence of this T cell receptor beta chain was determined in a study of T cell responses to AZD1222 COVID-19 vaccine. CDR3 length: 13 amino acids. CDR1 and CDR2 from the germline V gene are MGHRA and YSYEKL. V dropped 5 bases and J dropped 3 bases, with 11 bases sitting between them. The protocol was immunoSEQ multiplex PCR, while the TCRdb copy is restricted to in-frame clones and leaves out a portion. The sample has 150,000 or so clones, nearly 95% seen once. This receptor was identified in an adult in good health. Here the sequenced sample was peripheral blood, taken on day 0 of AZD1222 vaccination. The rearrangement links TRBV4-1 to TRBJ2-7, with D hard to call. The chain's CDR3 is CASSLTGHYEQYF. In nucleotides, the CDR3 is TGCGCCAGCAGCTTAACCGGGCACTACGAGCAGTACTTC.